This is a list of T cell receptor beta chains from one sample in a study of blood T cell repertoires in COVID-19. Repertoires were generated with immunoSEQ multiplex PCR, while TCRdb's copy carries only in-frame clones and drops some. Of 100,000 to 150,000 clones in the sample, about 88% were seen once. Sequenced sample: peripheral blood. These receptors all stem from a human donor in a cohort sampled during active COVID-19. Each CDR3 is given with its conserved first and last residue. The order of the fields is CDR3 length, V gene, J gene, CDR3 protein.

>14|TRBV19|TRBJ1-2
CASRIQGFSDGYTF
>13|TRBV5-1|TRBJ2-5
CASSFRVQETQYF
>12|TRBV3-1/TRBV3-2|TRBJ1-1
CASSQAGTEAFF
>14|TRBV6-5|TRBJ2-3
CASSPGGAPDTQYF
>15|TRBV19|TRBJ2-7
CASSENPGGGYEQYF
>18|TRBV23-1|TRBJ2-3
CASSQFLGQGPHTDTQYF
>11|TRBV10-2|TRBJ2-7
CASSPSYEQYF
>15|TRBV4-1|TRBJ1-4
CASSQAAGSGEKLFF
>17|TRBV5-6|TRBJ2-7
CASSLRYGTSRFYEQYF
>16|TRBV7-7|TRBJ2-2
CASSITGTSTTGELFF
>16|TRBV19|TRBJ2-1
CASSVGSGGINNEQFF
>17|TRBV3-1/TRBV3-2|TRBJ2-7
CASSHGGLGRPSYEQYF
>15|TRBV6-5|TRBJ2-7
CASSYSGTGVYEQYF
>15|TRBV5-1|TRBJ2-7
CASRVERQSSYEQYF
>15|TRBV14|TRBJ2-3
CASSQVNRATDTQYF
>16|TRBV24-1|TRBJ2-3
CATSDFGLAPTDTQYF
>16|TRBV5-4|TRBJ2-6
CASSLPRSSGANVLTF
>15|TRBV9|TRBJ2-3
CASSVVTGSADTQYF
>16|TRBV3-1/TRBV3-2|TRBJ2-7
CASSPAGIAGSGEQYF
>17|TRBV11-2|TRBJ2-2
CASSFQPKTSGAGELFF
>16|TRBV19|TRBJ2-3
CASSSIKRGGTDTQYF
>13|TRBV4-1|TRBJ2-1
CASSHPGDNEQFF
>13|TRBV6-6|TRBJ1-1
CASSPWGDTEAFF
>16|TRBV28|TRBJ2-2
CASSFPLSGRTGELFF
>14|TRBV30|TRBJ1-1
CAWRPGQTNTEAFF
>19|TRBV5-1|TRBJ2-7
CASSLGAGGASPRASVLVF
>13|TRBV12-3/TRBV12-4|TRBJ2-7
CASSLAESYEQYF
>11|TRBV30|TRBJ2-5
CAWSRGETQYF
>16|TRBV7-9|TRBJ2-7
CASSLPTSGSLEEQYF
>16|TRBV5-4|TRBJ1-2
CASSLNGGQGEDGYTF
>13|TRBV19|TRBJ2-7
CASRDRGGNEQYF
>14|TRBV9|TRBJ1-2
CASSAPQGAKGYTF
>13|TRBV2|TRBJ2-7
CASTSGLNYEQYF
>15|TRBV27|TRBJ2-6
CASSVQGVGANVLTF
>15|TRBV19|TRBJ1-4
CASSIRTTTGEKLFF
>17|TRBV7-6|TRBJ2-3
CASSLLTGTGGTDTQYF
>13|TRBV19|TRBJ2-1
CASSIVSRNEQFF
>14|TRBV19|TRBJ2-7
CASSTPGLADEQYF
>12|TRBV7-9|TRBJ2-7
CASSLMGNSAHF
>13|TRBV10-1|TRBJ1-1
CASSVRGYTEAFF
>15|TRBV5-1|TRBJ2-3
CASSPQGPSTDTQYF
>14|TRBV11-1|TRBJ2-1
CASSLEGFGNEQFF
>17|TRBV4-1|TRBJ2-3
CASSQESGRVATDTQYF
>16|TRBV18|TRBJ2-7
CASSPSTGPKSGEQYF
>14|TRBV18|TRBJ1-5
CASSLGQGGQPQHF
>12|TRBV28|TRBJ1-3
CATYSSGNTIYF
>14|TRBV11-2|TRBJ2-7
CASSPGSGAYEQYF
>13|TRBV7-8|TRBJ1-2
CASSHRNNYGYTF
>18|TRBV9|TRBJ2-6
CASSERQGVVPGANVLTF
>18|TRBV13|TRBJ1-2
CASSLELGAGGSNYGYTF
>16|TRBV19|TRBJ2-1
CASSPNGQGARNEQFF
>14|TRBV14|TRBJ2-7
CASSQDGGPYEQYF
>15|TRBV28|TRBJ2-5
CASTTRSSGQETQYF
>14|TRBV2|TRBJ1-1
CASTIQGSETEAFF
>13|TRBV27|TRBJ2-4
CASSPLAKNIQYF
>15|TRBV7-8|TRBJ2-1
CASSFVAGGYNEQFF
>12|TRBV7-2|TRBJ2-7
CASSFFFYEQYF